Listed below are T cell receptor beta chains from one sample, sequenced in a study of blood T cell repertoires in COVID-19. The protocol was immunoSEQ multiplex PCR, while the TCRdb copy is restricted to in-frame clones and leaves out a portion. Among 30,000 to 40,000 clones, approximately 69% were seen once, and the ten largest hold roughly a tenth. Sequenced material: peripheral blood. Receptors were obtained from a man aged 70 or older with COVID-19, enrolled during active disease. Both conserved end residues are part of each CDR3. The order of the fields is CDR3 length, J gene, D gene, clone size, V gene, CDR3 protein, CDR3 DNA. The D gene is left open where the match is weak. Size is stated for part of the rows, as once, few or many counts, or as a class when the clone is expanded.

CDR3 length: 14
J gene: TRBJ2-1
D gene: .
clone size: .
V gene: TRBV3-1/TRBV3-2
CDR3 protein: CASRKDAGLPEQFF
CDR3 DNA: TGTGCCAGCCGCAAGGACGCGGGCCTGCCGGAGCAGTTCTTC

CDR3 length: 16
J gene: TRBJ2-5
D gene: TRBD2
clone size: .
V gene: TRBV10-1
CDR3 protein: CASSARLAGELWDQYF
CDR3 DNA: TGCGCCAGCAGTGCCCGACTAGCGGGGGAATTATGGGACCAGTACTTC

CDR3 length: 16
J gene: TRBJ2-3
D gene: TRBD2
clone size: .
V gene: TRBV7-7
CDR3 protein: CASSLNPSGNGNTQYF
CDR3 DNA: TGTGCCAGCAGCTTAAATCCTAGCGGGAATGGGAATACGCAGTATTTT

CDR3 length: 13
J gene: TRBJ1-2
D gene: .
clone size: .
V gene: TRBV12-3/TRBV12-4
CDR3 protein: CASSFRGAYGYTF
CDR3 DNA: TGTGCCAGCAGTTTCCGGGGGGCATATGGCTACACCTTC

CDR3 length: 17
J gene: TRBJ2-6
D gene: .
clone size: .
V gene: TRBV18
CDR3 protein: CASSLQKGVPGANVLTF
CDR3 DNA: TGTGCCAGCTCACTCCAAAAGGGGGTTCCTGGGGCCAACGTCCTGACTTTC

CDR3 length: 15
J gene: TRBJ1-6
D gene: TRBD1
clone size: .
V gene: TRBV4-3
CDR3 protein: CASSQDRQGRSPLHF
CDR3 DNA: TGCGCCAGCAGCCAAGATCGACAGGGGCGTTCACCCCTCCACTTT

CDR3 length: 15
J gene: TRBJ2-7
D gene: .
clone size: .
V gene: TRBV21-1
CDR3 protein: CASSKATGGSYEQYF
CDR3 DNA: TGTGCCAGCAGCAAGGCGACAGGGGGCTCCTACGAGCAGTACTTC

CDR3 length: 15
J gene: TRBJ1-4
D gene: .
clone size: few
V gene: TRBV28
CDR3 protein: CASSDPTGRGKKLFF
CDR3 DNA: TGTGCCAGCAGTGACCCGACAGGCCGTGGGAAAAAACTGTTTTTT

CDR3 length: 14
J gene: TRBJ1-6
D gene: .
clone size: .
V gene: TRBV5-1
CDR3 protein: CASSLGQRSSPLHF
CDR3 DNA: TGCGCCAGCAGCTTGGGACAGAGAAGTTCACCCCTCCACTTT

CDR3 length: 15
J gene: TRBJ1-2
D gene: TRBD1
clone size: medium-sized
V gene: TRBV14
CDR3 protein: CASSPGQGISYGYTF
CDR3 DNA: TGTGCCAGCAGCCCAGGACAGGGTATAAGCTATGGCTACACCTTC

CDR3 length: 13
J gene: TRBJ1-5
D gene: .
clone size: .
V gene: TRBV18
CDR3 protein: CASSPGGNQPQHF
CDR3 DNA: TGTGCCAGCTCACCGGGCGGGAATCAGCCCCAGCATTTT

CDR3 length: 13
J gene: TRBJ2-7
D gene: TRBD1
clone size: .
V gene: TRBV7-8
CDR3 protein: CASSLDRGREQYF
CDR3 DNA: TGTGCCAGCAGCTTAGACAGGGGGAGGGAGCAGTACTTC

CDR3 length: 15
J gene: TRBJ1-5
D gene: TRBD1
clone size: .
V gene: TRBV3-1/TRBV3-2
CDR3 protein: CASSQGGQGLRPQHF
CDR3 DNA: TGTGCCAGCAGCCAAGGGGGACAGGGGCTTCGGCCCCAGCATTTT

CDR3 length: 19
J gene: TRBJ2-1
D gene: TRBD2
clone size: .
V gene: TRBV5-6
CDR3 protein: CASSRRTSGKAHSYNEQFF
CDR3 DNA: TGTGCCAGCAGCCGCAGGACTAGCGGGAAAGCTCACTCCTACAATGAGCAGTTCTTC

CDR3 length: 15
J gene: TRBJ1-5
D gene: .
clone size: .
V gene: TRBV2
CDR3 protein: CASNRGTGRSQPQHF
CDR3 DNA: TGTGCCAGCAATAGGGGGACGGGACGAAGTCAGCCCCAGCATTTT

CDR3 length: 14
J gene: TRBJ1-4
D gene: .
clone size: .
V gene: TRBV5-1
CDR3 protein: CASSLVAGDEKLFF
CDR3 DNA: TGCGCCAGCAGCTTGGTGGCAGGGGATGAAAAACTGTTTTTT

CDR3 length: 15
J gene: TRBJ1-5
D gene: .
clone size: .
V gene: TRBV7-8
CDR3 protein: CASSDDGGHGQPQHF
CDR3 DNA: TGTGCCAGCAGCGACGACGGGGGGCATGGTCAGCCCCAGCATTTT